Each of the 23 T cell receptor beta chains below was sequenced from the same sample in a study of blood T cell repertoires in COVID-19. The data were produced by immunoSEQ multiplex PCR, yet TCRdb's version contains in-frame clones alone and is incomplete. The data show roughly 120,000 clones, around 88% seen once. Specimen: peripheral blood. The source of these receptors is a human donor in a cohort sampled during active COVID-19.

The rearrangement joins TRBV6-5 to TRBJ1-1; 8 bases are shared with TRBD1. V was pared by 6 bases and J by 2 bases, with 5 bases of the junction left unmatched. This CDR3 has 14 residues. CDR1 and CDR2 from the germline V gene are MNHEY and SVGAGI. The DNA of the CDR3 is TGTGCCAGCAGCGGGACAGGACATAACACTGAAGCTTTCTTT. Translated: CASSGTGHNTEAFF.

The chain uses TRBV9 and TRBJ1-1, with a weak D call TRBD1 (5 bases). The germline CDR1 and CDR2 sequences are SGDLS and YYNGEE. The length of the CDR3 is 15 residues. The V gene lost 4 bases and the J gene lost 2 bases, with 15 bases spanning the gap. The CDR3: CASSPEDTLNTEAFF. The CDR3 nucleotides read TGTGCCAGCAGCCCCGAGGACACTTTAAACACTGAAGCTTTCTTT.

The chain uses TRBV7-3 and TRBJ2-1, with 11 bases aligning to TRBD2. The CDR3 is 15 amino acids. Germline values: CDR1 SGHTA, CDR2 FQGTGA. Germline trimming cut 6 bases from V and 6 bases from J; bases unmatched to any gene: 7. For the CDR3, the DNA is TGTGCCAGCAGACTGCTAGCGGGAGGACCCAATGAGCAGTTCTTC. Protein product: CASRLLAGGPNEQFF.

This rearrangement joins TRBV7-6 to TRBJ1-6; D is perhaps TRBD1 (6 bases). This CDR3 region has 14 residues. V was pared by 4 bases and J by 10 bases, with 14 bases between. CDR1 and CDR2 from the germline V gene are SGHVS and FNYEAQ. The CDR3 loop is CASSSTGQKSPLHF. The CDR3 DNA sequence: TGTGCCAGCAGCTCCACCGGACAGAAGTCACCCCTCCACTTT.

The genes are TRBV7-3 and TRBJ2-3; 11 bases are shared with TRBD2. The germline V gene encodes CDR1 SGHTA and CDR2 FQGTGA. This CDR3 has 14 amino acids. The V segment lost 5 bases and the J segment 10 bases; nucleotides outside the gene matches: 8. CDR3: CASSLGTSGGAQYF. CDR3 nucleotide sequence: TGTGCCAGCAGCCTCGGGACTAGCGGTGGGGCGCAGTATTTT. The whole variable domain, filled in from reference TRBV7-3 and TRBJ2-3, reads GAGVSQTPSNKVTEKGKYVELRCDPISGHTALYWYRQSLGQGPEFLIYFQGTGAADDSGLPNDRFFAVRPEGSVSTLKIQRTERGDSAVYLCASSLGTSGGAQYFGPGTRLTVL.

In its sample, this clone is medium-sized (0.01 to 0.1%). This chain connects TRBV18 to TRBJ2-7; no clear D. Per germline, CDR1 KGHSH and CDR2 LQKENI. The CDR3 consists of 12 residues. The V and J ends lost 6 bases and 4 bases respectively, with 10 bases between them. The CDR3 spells CASSSSLYEQYF. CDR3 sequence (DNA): TGTGCCAGCTCGTCGTCCTTATACGAGCAGTACTTC.

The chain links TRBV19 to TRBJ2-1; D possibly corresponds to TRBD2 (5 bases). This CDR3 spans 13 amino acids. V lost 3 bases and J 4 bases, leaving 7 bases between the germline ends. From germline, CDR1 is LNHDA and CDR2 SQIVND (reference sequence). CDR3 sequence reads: CASSIRGYNEQFF. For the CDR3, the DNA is TGTGCCAGTAGTATCCGAGGGTACAATGAGCAGTTCTTC.

CDR3 in amino acids: CASSRGLSRVQSMAETQYF. The CDR3 DNA is TGTGCCAGCAGCCGAGGCCTAAGTCGGGTTCAATCAATGGCAGAGACCCAGTACTTC. V and J are TRBV3-1 (or the pseudogene TRBV3-2) and TRBJ2-5, with no clear D. Germline CDR1 is LGHDT and CDR2 is YNNKEL (reference sequence). CDR3 size: 19 residues. V gave up 4 bases and J gave up 4 bases, with 28 bases separating them.

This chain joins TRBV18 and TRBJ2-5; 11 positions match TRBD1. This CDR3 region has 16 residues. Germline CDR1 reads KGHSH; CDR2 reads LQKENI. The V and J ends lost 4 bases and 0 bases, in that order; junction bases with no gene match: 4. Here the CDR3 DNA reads TGTGCCAGCTCACTAAGGGACAGGGGGTACCAAGAGACCCAGTACTTC. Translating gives CASSLRDRGYQETQYF. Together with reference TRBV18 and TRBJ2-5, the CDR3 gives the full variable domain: NAGVMQNPRHLVRRRGQEARLRCSPMKGHSHVYWYRQLPEEGLKFMVYLQKENIIDESGMPKERFSAEFPKEGPSILRIQQVVRGDSAAYFCASSLRDRGYQETQYFGPGTRLLVL.

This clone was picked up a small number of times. CDR3: CASRKTRASSTGELFF. CDR3 DNA: TGTGCCAGCAGAAAGACAAGGGCTAGCAGCACCGGGGAGCTGTTTTTT. The chain carries TRBV2 and TRBJ2-2, with a tentative D call TRBD2 (5 bases). Trimming cost V 6 bases and J 4 bases, with 18 bases left between them. CDR3 length equals 16 residues. Germline CDR1 reads SNHLY; CDR2 reads FYNNEI.

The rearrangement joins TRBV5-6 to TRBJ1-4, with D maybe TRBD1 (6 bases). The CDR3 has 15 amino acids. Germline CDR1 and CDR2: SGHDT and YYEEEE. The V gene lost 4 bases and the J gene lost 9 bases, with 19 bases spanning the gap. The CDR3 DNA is TGTGCCAGCAGCCTGGGACACGGTTATTTAAAAAAACTGTTTTTT. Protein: CASSLGHGYLKKLFF.

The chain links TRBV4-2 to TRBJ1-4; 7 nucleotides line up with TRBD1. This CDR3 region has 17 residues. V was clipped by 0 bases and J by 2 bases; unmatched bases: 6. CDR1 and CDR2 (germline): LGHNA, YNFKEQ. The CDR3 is CASSQEGKGATNEKLFF. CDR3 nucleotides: TGTGCCAGCAGCCAAGAAGGAAAGGGGGCGACTAATGAAAAACTGTTTTTT.

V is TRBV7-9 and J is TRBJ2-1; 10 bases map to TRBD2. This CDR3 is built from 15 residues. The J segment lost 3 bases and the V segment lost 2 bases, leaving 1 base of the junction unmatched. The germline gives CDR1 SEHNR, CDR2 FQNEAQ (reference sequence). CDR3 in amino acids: CASSLSSGGYNEQFF. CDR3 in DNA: TGTGCCAGCAGCTTATCTAGCGGGGGCTACAATGAGCAGTTCTTC.

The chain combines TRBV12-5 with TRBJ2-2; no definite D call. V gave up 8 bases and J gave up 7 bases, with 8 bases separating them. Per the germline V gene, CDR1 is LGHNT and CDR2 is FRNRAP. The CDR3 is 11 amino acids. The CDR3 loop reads CASYQFGELFF. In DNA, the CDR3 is TGTGCTAGTTACCAGTTCGGGGAGCTGTTTTTT.

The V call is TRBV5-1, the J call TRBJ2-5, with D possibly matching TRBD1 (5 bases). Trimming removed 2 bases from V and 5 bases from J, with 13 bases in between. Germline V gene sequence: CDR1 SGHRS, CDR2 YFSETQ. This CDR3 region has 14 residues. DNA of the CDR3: TGCGCCAGCAGCTTTAGGGGTGTGGGGGAGACCCAGTACTTC. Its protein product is CASSFRGVGETQYF.

The CDR3 DNA sequence: TGTGCCAGCAGGCCTCAGGGGGCGGGCTATGGCTACACCTTC. The encoded protein is CASRPQGAGYGYTF. The rearrangement links TRBV6-6 to TRBJ1-2; 8 bases align to TRBD1. CDR1 MNHNY and CDR2 SVGAGI come from the germline V gene (reference sequence). V was clipped by 6 bases and J by 4 bases; unmatched bases: 7. The CDR3 spans 14 residues.

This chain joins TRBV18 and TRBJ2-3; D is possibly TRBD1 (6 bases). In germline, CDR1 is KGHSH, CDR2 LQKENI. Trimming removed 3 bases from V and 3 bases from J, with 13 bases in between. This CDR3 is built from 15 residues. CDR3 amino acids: CASSPIRTETDTQYF. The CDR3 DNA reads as TGTGCCAGCTCACCGATCCGGACAGAGACAGATACGCAGTATTTT.

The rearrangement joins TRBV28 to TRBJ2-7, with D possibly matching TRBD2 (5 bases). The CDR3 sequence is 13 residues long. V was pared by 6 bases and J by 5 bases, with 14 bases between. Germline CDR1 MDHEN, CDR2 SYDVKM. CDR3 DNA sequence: TGTGCCAGCAGCCGGGGATTCTGGGACGAGCAGTACTTC. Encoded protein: CASSRGFWDEQYF.

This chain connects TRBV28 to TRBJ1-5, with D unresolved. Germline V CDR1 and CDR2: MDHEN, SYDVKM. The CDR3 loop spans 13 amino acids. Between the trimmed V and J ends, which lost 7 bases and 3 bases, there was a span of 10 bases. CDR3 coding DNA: TGTGCCAGCATCGGGTATTACAATCAGCCCCAGCATTTT. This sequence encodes CASIGYYNQPQHF.

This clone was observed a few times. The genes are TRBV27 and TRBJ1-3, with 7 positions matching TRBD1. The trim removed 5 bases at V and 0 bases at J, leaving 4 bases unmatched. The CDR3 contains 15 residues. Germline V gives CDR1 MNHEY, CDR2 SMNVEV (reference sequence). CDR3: CASSPQGVSGNTIYF. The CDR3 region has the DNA TGTGCCAGCAGTCCGCAGGGGGTCTCTGGAAACACCATATATTTT.

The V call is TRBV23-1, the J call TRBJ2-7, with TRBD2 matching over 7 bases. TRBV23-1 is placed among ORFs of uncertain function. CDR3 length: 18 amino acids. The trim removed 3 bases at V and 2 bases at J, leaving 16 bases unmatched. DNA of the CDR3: TGCGCCAGCAGTCAGCTCGTCGAGCGGGATTGCCTTACCTACGAGCAGTACTTC. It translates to CASSQLVERDCLTYEQYF.

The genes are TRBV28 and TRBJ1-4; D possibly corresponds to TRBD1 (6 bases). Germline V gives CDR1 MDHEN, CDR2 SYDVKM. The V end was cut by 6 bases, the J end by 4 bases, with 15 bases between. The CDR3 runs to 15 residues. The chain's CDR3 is CASRSRGAGNEKLFF. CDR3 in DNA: TGTGCCAGCAGAAGCCGGGGGGCGGGTAATGAAAAACTGTTTTTT.

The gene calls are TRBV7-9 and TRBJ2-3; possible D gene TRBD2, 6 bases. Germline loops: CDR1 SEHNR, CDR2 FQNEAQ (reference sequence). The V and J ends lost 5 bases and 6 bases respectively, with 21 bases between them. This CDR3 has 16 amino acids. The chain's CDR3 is CASSPTGTQPGDTQYF. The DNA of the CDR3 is TGTGCCAGCAGCCCGACCGGGACTCAGCCCGGCGATACGCAGTATTTT.